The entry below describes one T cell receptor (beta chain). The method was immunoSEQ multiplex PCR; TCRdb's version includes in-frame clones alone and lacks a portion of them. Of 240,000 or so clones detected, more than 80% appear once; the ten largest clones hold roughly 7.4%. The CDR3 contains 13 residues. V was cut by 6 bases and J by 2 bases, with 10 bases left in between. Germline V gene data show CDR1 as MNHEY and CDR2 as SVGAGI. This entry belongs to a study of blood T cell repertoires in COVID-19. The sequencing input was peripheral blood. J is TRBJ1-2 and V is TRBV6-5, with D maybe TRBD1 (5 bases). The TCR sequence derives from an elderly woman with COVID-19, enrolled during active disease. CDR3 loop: CASRETANYGYTF. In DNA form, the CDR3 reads TGTGCCAGCAGGGAGACAGCCAACTATGGCTACACCTTC.